One and the same sample provided the 25 T cell receptor beta chains below, sequenced in a study of graft-versus-host responses after intestinal transplantation. Their recognized antigens are unknown. Assay used: immunoSEQ multiplex PCR; TCRdb lists only in-frame clones, some missing. Here the sample spans about 51,000 clones, 70% to 90% being singletons. Here the sequenced sample was unstimulated CD4+ T cells sorted from spleen or lymph node cells, taken before transplant. Source of these receptors: a human donor who was the organ donor for an intestinal transplant.

The rearrangement joins TRBV11-2 to TRBJ2-3; TRBD1 might be the D (6 bases). The germline V gene encodes CDR1 SGHAT and CDR2 FQNNGV. Trimming shortened V by 5 bases and J by 0 bases, and 15 bases separated the two germline ends. CDR3 size: 16 residues. The CDR3 protein is CASSRPTGSSTDTQYF. CDR3 bases: TGTGCCAGCAGCCGACCTACAGGGTCTAGCACAGATACGCAGTATTTT. The entire variable domain, with the rest obtained from reference TRBV11-2 and TRBJ2-3, is as follows: EAGVAQSPRYKIIEKRQSVAFWCNPISGHATLYWYQQILGQGPKLLIQFQNNGVVDDSQLPKDRFSAERLKGVDSTLKIQPAKLEDSAVYLCASSRPTGSSTDTQYFGPGTRLTVL.

This rearrangement joins TRBV28 to TRBJ1-5; D remains unclear. In germline, CDR1 is MDHEN, CDR2 SYDVKM. The CDR3 loop spans 10 amino acids. Trimming removed 7 bases at V and 9 bases at J, with 7 bases between. For the CDR3, the DNA is TGTGCCAGCATGGGCCCGCCCCAGCATTTT. Protein sequence: CASMGPPQHF.

This rearrangement joins TRBV9 to TRBJ2-7; D uncertain. The germline gives CDR1 SGDLS, CDR2 YYNGEE. This CDR3 comprises 13 residues. Trimming took 1 base from V and 4 from J, leaving 9 bases between them. This CDR3 reads CASSVSFSYEQYF. In DNA form, the CDR3 reads TGTGCCAGCAGCGTATCGTTCAGTTACGAGCAGTACTTC.

The chain uses TRBV5-1 and TRBJ2-3, with a tentative D call TRBD2 (6 bases). The V gene's germline CDR1 is SGHRS and CDR2 YFSETQ. The CDR3 loop spans 14 amino acids. The V end lost 7 bases, the J end lost 0 bases, and 12 bases lay between the germline ends. CDR3 sequence: CASGRGPSTDTQYF. The CDR3 coding sequence is TGCGCCAGCGGGCGGGGTCCTAGCACAGATACGCAGTATTTT. Together with reference TRBV5-1 and TRBJ2-3, the CDR3 gives the full variable domain: KAGVTQTPRYLIKTRGQQVTLSCSPISGHRSVSWYQQTPGQGLQFLFEYFSETQRNKGNFPGRFSGRQFSNSRSEMNVSTLELGDSALYLCASGRGPSTDTQYFGPGTRLTVL.

This chain connects TRBV5-4 to TRBJ2-3, with 8 bases that match TRBD2. V shed 4 bases and J 6 bases; nucleotides not matched to a gene: 13. Per the germline V gene, CDR1 is SGHNT and CDR2 is YYREEE (reference sequence). The CDR3 is 16 residues long. Here the CDR3 DNA reads TGTGCCAGCAGCGACCGGGGGACTAGGATAGGGGATACGCAGTATTTT. Its protein product is CASSDRGTRIGDTQYF.

V gene TRBV7-9 combines with J gene TRBJ1-1; 8 nucleotides match TRBD1. After removal of 0 bases from V and 1 base from J, the junction contained 13 bases not matched to a gene. The germline CDR1 and CDR2 sequences are SEHNR and FQNEAQ (reference sequence). The CDR3 is 19 residues long. The CDR3 loop is CASSLALEGRDRGNTEAFF. The CDR3 DNA reads TGTGCCAGCAGCTTAGCTTTAGAGGGGAGAGACAGGGGGAACACTGAAGCTTTCTTT.

This CDR3 reads CASSLGASGSTLDTQYF. The DNA for the CDR3 is TGTGCCAGCAGCTTGGGGGCTAGCGGGAGCACACTTGATACGCAGTATTTT. J is TRBJ2-3 and V is TRBV9; 10 bases align to TRBD2. Germline-derived CDR1 and CDR2 are SGDLS and YYNGEE. The CDR3 totals 17 residues. With V trimmed by 4 bases and J by 6 bases, 14 bases remained unmatched. Complete variable domain (other parts from reference TRBV9 and TRBJ2-3): DSGVTQTPKHLITATGQRVTLRCSPRSGDLSVYWYQQSLDQGLQFLIQYYNGEERAKGNILERFSAQQFPDLHSELNLSSLELGDSALYFCASSLGASGSTLDTQYFGPGTRLTVL.

The chain joins TRBV2 to TRBJ2-2; the match to TRBD2 covers 9 bases. V shed 8 bases and J 6 bases; nucleotides not matched to a gene: 10. Germline V gene sequence: CDR1 SNHLY, CDR2 FYNNEI. The CDR3 extends over 15 amino acids. The CDR3 DNA reads TGTGCCAGCTCCTTCGGGGCTAGCGGGGCCGGGGAGCTGTTTTTT. It specifies CASSFGASGAGELFF.

V is TRBV6-4 and J is TRBJ2-6, with D perhaps TRBD1 (6 bases). Germline V gene data show CDR1 as MRHNA and CDR2 as SNTAGT. The length of the CDR3 is 16 residues. Deletions cut 5 bases from V and 2 bases from J, with 13 bases between. Here the CDR3 reads CASSSQGPPGANVLTF. The CDR3 DNA is TGTGCCAGCAGTTCACAGGGACCCCCTGGGGCCAACGTCCTGACTTTC.

V usage is TRBV9 and J usage is TRBJ2-7, with 10 bases identical to TRBD2. V shed 3 bases, J shed 5 bases, and the junction held 5 bases outside the gene matches. Per germline, CDR1 SGDLS and CDR2 YYNGEE. CDR3 size: 14 residues. The CDR3 bases are TGTGCCAGCAGCGCCGGTAGCGGGAGGCACGAGCAGTACTTC. Residues: CASSAGSGRHEQYF.

The chain combines TRBV28 with TRBJ1-5; 10 bases align to TRBD1. Trimming removed 4 bases from V and 6 bases from J; junction bases left unmatched: 3. This CDR3 has 14 residues. Germline V gene sequence: CDR1 MDHEN, CDR2 SYDVKM. The CDR3 DNA follows: TGTGCCAGCAGTTCGGGACAGGGGAGTCAGCCCCAGCATTTT. Its translation is CASSSGQGSQPQHF.

This sequence joins TRBV19 and TRBJ2-3; D ambiguous. Trimming removed 1 base from V and 3 bases from J, with 17 bases in between. The CDR3 runs 17 residues. Per germline, CDR1 LNHDA and CDR2 SQIVND (reference sequence). The CDR3 here is CASSIVTSLFGTDTQYF. As DNA, the CDR3 is TGTGCCAGTAGTATAGTGACCAGCTTGTTCGGGACAGATACGCAGTATTTT.

This clone was detected once. This sequence joins TRBV28 and TRBJ2-3, with 8 bases aligning to TRBD1. V lost 5 bases and J lost 2; bases outside the gene matches: 6. This CDR3 comprises 15 residues. Germline V gene sequence: CDR1 MDHEN, CDR2 SYDVKM. The CDR3 loop reads CASSGRTGYTDTQYF. Written as DNA, the CDR3 is TGTGCCAGCAGTGGCCGGACAGGGTACACAGATACGCAGTATTTT.

The chain employs TRBV9 and TRBJ2-3; tentative D call: TRBD1 (6 bases). This CDR3 region has 15 residues. Germline CDR1 SGDLS, CDR2 YYNGEE. Between the trimmed V and J ends, which lost 1 base and 4 bases, there was a span of 13 bases. CDR3 DNA sequence: TGTGCCAGCAGCGTAAGCCCAGGGGTCGCAGATACGCAGTATTTT. Protein product: CASSVSPGVADTQYF.

V gene TRBV6-5 combines with J gene TRBJ1-2; TRBD1 matches 7 bases. V shed 6 bases, J shed 2 bases, and the junction held 3 bases outside the gene matches. Germline CDR1 and CDR2: MNHEY and SVGAGI. The CDR3 loop spans 13 amino acids. Here the CDR3 reads CASSLTGNYGYTF. In nucleotides, the CDR3 is TGTGCCAGCAGCCTGACAGGGAACTATGGCTACACCTTC.

V gene TRBV19 combines with J gene TRBJ2-7; 10 nucleotides line up with TRBD2. There are 14 residues in the CDR3. Germline CDR1 and CDR2: LNHDA and SQIVND (reference sequence). V shed 9 bases and J 0 bases; nucleotides not matched to a gene: 5. The CDR3 DNA is TGTGCCAGCACCCCTAGCGGGAGCTCCTACGAGCAGTACTTC. It is translated as CASTPSGSSYEQYF.

The chain combines TRBV4-1 with TRBJ2-5, with 15 bases lining up with TRBD2. The CDR3 length is 19 residues. V dropped 3 bases and J dropped 4; count of bases not matched to a gene: 12. In germline, CDR1 is MGHRA, CDR2 YSYEKL. The DNA of the CDR3 is TGCGCCAGCAGCCACGACGGACTAGCGGGAGGGAGACGCTCAGAGACCCAGTACTTC. This gives the protein CASSHDGLAGGRRSETQYF.

The chain employs TRBV28 and TRBJ2-5; 7 bases agree with TRBD2. Germline CDR1 reads MDHEN; CDR2 reads SYDVKM. The V segment lost 7 bases and the J segment 5 bases; nucleotides outside the gene matches: 10. CDR3 length equals 14 residues. CDR3 region: CASTMGGKGETQYF. The CDR3 nucleotides are TGTGCCAGCACCATGGGAGGGAAAGGGGAGACCCAGTACTTC.

V is TRBV29-1 and J is TRBJ2-2; 8 bases match TRBD2. The V and J ends lost 4 bases and 7 bases, in that order; junction bases with no gene match: 2. There are 12 residues in the CDR3. Germline assignment: CDR1 SQVTM and CDR2 ANQGSEA. Here the CDR3 reads CSVGSGGGELFF. The CDR3 DNA follows: TGCAGCGTTGGGAGCGGGGGCGGGGAGCTGTTTTTT.

This chain joins TRBV28 and TRBJ1-4; TRBD1 matches at 7 bases. CDR3 size: 14 residues. Germline V CDR1 and CDR2: MDHEN, SYDVKM. The V segment lost 5 bases and the J segment 6 bases; nucleotides outside the gene matches: 6. The CDR3: CASSTTGLDEKLFF. CDR3 nucleotides: TGTGCCAGCAGTACGACAGGGTTGGATGAAAAACTGTTTTTT.

The chain links TRBV19 to TRBJ1-5; a possible D gene is TRBD1 (6 bases). V shed 6 bases and J shed 1 base, with 13 bases lying between them. Germline V lookup: CDR1 LNHDA, CDR2 SQIVND (reference sequence). The CDR3 covers 15 residues. Here the CDR3 DNA reads TGTGCCAGTAGCCACCCCAGGGGAAGCAATCAGCCCCAGCATTTT. Its translation is CASSHPRGSNQPQHF.

The gene calls are TRBV19 and TRBJ2-3; 7 positions agree with TRBD1. From germline, CDR1 is LNHDA and CDR2 SQIVND (reference sequence). Trimming took 4 bases from V and 1 from J; bases not matched to a gene: 8. CDR3 length equals 16 residues. CDR3 residues: CASSSDRVSGTDTQYF. The DNA of the CDR3 is TGTGCCAGTAGTAGCGACAGGGTTTCGGGCACAGATACGCAGTATTTT.

This clone occurred a few times. The V gene is TRBV5-4, the J gene TRBJ2-7; TRBD2 agrees at 8 bases. Per germline, CDR1 SGHNT and CDR2 YYREEE (reference sequence). J gave up 4 bases and V 0 bases, and 6 bases lay outside the gene matches. CDR3 length: 15 residues. CDR3 bases: TGTGCCAGCAGCTTGGAGGGGACTAGAGGGTACGAGCAGTACTTC. It encodes CASSLEGTRGYEQYF.

This chain links TRBV5-1 with TRBJ2-2; D is uncertain. The V gene lost 4 bases and the J gene lost 7 bases, with 14 bases spanning the gap. Per germline, CDR1 SGHRS and CDR2 YFSETQ. This CDR3 has 14 residues. CDR3 in DNA: TGCGCCAGCAGCCTTGGTGGGCCGAGCGGGGAGCTGTTTTTT. As protein: CASSLGGPSGELFF.

The chain recombines TRBV23-1 with TRBJ1-2; the match to TRBD1 covers 7 bases. TRBV23-1 is reported as an ORF; its role is uncertain. V shed 2 bases, J shed 4 bases, and the junction held 4 bases outside the gene matches. The CDR3 extends over 14 amino acids. CDR3 sequence reads: CASSQPGQVYGYTF. The CDR3 DNA reads TGCGCCAGCAGTCAACCCGGACAGGTCTATGGCTACACCTTC.